Sequencing of this T cell receptor beta chain was carried out in a study of regulatory T cells in long-lasting Graves disease. Broader study findings: For persistent Graves' patients, TCR diversity was lower than for newly diagnosed ones. The study found TRBV28, TRBJ1-2 and TRBJ2-5 favored in persistent disease.

CDR3 regions were amplified by Arm-PCR using iRepertoire HTBI primers to build TCR beta libraries. In the source study's methods: Gene usage covered about 60 TRBV and 13 to 15 TRBJ segments. In TCRdb, the multiplex PCR reads were re-called with MiXCR into one record per CDR3 protein. TCRdb's processing, not the authors', yielded these V and J calls. The data contain about 400,000 distinct CDR3 sequences, roughly 20% of them seen just once; the ten biggest clones take up roughly 20%. Remarks on this clonotype: Its specificity is unknown.

Germline V gene data show CDR1 as GTSNPN and CDR2 as SVGIG (reference sequence). V gave up 1 base and J gave up 2 bases, with 17 bases separating them. The CDR3 contains 16 residues. Time point of the sample: persistent/refractory GD, antithyroid drugs over 5 years with positive TRAb. TCR sequences were obtained from RNA taken from PBMCs. The collection involved drawing roughly 9 milliliters of peripheral blood into EDTA tubes. The chain recombines TRBV30 with TRBJ1-1, with D maybe TRBD1 (6 bases). Sequenced material: peripheral blood mononuclear cells (PBMCs), taken when the disease was refractory, from a patient treated with antithyroid drugs. This clonotype was obtained from a female donor with Graves disease. CDR3 residues: CAWSGLTGGINTEAFF. CDR3 nucleotide sequence: TGTGCCTGGAGTGGGCTGACAGGCGGGATAAACACTGAAGCTTTCTTT.